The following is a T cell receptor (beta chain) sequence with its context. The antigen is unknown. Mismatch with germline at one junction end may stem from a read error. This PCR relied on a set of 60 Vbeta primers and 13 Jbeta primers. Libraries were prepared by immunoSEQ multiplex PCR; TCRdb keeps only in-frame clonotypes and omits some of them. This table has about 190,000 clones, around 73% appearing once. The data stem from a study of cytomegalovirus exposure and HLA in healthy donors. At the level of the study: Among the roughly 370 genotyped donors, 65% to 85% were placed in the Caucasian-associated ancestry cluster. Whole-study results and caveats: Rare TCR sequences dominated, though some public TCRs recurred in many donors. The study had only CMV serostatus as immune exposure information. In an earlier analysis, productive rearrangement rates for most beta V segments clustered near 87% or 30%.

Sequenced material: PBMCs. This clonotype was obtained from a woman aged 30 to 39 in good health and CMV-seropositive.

The CDR3 loop reads CASSLRLAGAQETQYF. The CDR3, as DNA: TGTGCTAGCAGCCTACGACTAGCGGGGGCCCAAGAGACCCAGTACTTC. The J gene is TRBJ2-5, the V gene TRBV7-7, with 12 bases that match TRBD2. The CDR3 extends over 16 amino acids. CDR1 SSHAT and CDR2 FNYEAQ come from the germline V gene (reference sequence).